What follows describes a single T cell receptor (beta chain). The target antigen is unknown. The data are from a study of T cell responses to AZD1222 COVID-19 vaccine. Study findings and constraints: Scientists sampled the repertoires only once the peak T cell response had passed.

Some clones are missing from TCRdb's copy, which holds only in-frame ones; the method was immunoSEQ multiplex PCR. The sample lists about 160,000 clones, roughly nine tenths occurring once. This sequence was found in an adult in good health. The sample consisted of peripheral blood, taken on day 0 of AZD1222 vaccination.

The CDR3 DNA reads TGTGCCAGCAGCTTGATCTGGACAGGGAACACTGAAGCTTTCTTT. Encoded protein: CASSLIWTGNTEAFF. V gene TRBV5-6 combines with J gene TRBJ1-1, with 7 bases identical to TRBD1. After removal of 1 base from V and 1 base from J, the junction contained 4 bases not matched to a gene. The CDR3 is 15 amino acids. Germline V gene lookup returns CDR1 SGHDT and CDR2 YYEEEE.